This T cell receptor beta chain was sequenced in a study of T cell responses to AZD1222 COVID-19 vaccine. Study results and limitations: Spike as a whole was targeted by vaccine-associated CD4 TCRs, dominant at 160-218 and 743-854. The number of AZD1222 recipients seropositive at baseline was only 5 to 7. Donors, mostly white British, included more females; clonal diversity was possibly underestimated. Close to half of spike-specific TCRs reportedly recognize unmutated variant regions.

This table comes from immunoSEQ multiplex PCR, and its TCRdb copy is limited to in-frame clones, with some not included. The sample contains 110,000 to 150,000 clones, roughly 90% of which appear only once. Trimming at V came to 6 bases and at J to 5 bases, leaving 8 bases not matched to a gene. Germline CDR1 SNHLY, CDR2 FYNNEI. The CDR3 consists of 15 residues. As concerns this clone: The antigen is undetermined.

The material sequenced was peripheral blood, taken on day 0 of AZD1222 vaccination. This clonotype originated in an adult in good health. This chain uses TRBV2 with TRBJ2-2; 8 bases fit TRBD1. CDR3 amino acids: CASSRDRGRTGELFF. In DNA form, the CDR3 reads TGTGCCAGCAGCCGTGACAGGGGAAGAACCGGGGAGCTGTTTTTT.